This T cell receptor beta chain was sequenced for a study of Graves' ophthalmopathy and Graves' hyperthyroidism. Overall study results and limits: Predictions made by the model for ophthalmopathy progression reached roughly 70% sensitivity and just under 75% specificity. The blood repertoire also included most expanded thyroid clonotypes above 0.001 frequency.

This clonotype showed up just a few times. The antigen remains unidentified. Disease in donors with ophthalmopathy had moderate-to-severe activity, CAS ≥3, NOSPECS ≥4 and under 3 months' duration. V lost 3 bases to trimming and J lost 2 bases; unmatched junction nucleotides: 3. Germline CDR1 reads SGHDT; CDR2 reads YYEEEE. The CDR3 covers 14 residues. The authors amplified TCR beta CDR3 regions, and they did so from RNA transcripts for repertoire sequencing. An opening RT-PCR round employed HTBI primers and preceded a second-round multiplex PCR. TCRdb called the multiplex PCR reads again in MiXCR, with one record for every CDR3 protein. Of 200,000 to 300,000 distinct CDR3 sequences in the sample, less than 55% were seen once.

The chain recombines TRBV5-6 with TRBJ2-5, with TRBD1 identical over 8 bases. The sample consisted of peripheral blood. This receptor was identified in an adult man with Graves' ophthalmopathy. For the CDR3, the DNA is TGTGCCAGCAGCTCTACAGGGGGTCAAGAGACCCAGTACTTC. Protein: CASSSTGGQETQYF. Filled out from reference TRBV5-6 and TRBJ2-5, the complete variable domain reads DAGVTQSPTHLIKTRGQQVTLRCSPKSGHDTVSWYQQALGQGPQFIFQYYEEEERQRGNFPDRFSGHQFPNYSSELNVNALLLGDSALYLCASSSTGGQETQYFGPGTRLLVL.